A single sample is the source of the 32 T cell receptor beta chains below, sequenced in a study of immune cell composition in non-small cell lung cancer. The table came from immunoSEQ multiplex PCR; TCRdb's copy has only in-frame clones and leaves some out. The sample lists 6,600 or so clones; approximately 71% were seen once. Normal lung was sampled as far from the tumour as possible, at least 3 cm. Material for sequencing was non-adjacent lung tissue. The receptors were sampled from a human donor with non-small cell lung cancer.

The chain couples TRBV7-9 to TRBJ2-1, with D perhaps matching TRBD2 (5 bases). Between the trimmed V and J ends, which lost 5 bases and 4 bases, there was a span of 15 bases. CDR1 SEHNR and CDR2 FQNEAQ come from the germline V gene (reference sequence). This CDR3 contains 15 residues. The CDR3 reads CASSVTRALYNEQFF. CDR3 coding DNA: TGTGCCAGCAGCGTTACTAGGGCCCTATACAATGAGCAGTTCTTC.

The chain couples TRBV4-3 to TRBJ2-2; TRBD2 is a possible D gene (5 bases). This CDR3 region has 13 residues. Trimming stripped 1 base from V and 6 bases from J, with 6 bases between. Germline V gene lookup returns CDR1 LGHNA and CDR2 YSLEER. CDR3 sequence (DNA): TGCGCCAGCAGCCAAGTACTAGCCGGGGAGCTGTTTTTT. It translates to CASSQVLAGELFF.

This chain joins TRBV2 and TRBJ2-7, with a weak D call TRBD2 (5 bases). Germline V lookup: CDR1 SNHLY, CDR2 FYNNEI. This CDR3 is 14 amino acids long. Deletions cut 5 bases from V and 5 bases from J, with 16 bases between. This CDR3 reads CASSSGIAVNEQYF. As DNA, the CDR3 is TGTGCCAGCAGTTCCGGGATAGCAGTAAACGAGCAGTACTTC.

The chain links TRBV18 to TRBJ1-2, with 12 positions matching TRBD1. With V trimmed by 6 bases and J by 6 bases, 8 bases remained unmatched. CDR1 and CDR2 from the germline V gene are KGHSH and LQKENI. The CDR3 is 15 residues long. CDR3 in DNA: TGTGCCAGCTCCCCCGGGACAGGGGGCATGAATGGCTACACCTTC. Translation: CASSPGTGGMNGYTF.

This CDR3 is CASSGTHNSYEQYF. The CDR3 region has the DNA TGTGCCAGTTCCGGGACTCATAACTCCTACGAGCAGTACTTC. The chain joins TRBV19 to TRBJ2-7, with D perhaps matching TRBD2 (6 bases). Germline V gene sequence: CDR1 LNHDA, CDR2 SQIVND (reference sequence). V was shortened by 8 bases and J by 0 bases, with 14 bases between the two germline ends. The CDR3 length is 14 residues.

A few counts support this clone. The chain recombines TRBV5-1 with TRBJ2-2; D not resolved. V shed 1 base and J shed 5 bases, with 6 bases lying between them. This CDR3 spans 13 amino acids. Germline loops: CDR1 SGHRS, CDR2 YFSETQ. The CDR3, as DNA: TGCGCCAGCAGCTTGACAGTAACCGGGGAGCTGTTTTTT. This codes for CASSLTVTGELFF. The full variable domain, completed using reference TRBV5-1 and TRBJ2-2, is KAGVTQTPRYLIKTRGQQVTLSCSPISGHRSVSWYQQTPGQGLQFLFEYFSETQRNKGNFPGRFSGRQFSNSRSEMNVSTLELGDSALYLCASSLTVTGELFFGEGSRLTVL.

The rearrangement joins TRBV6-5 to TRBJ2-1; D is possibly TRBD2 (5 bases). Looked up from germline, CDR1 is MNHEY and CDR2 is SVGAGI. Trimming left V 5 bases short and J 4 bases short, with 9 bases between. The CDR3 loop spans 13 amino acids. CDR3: CASSPGIYNEQFF. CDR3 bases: TGTGCCAGCAGTCCCGGGATTTACAATGAGCAGTTCTTC.

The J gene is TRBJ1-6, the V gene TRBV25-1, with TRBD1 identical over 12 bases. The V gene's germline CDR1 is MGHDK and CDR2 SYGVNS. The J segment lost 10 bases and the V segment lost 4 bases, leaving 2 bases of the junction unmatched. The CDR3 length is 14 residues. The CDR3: CASSVGTGGSPLHF. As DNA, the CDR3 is TGTGCCAGCAGTGTCGGGACAGGGGGCTCACCCCTCCACTTT.

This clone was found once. As DNA, the CDR3 is TGTGCCAGTAGTCGGACCTGGGGGGGAGCGGCTGTCGGGGAGCTGTTTTTT. This sequence encodes CASSRTWGGAAVGELFF. This chain joins TRBV19 and TRBJ2-2; 7 positions agree with TRBD2. Looked up from germline, CDR1 is LNHDA and CDR2 is SQIVND (reference sequence). CDR3 length: 17 residues. The J segment lost 7 bases and the V segment lost 5 bases, leaving 16 bases of the junction unmatched. Full variable domain (remainder filled in from reference TRBV19 and TRBJ2-2): DGGITQSPKYLFRKEGQNVTLSCEQNLNHDAMYWYRQDPGQGLRLIYYSQIVNDFQKGDIAEGYSVSREKKESFPLTVTSAQKNPTAFYLCASSRTWGGAAVGELFFGEGSRLTVL.

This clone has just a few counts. CDR3 DNA: TGTGCCAGCACCTCGGGGGGAAGCTCCTACGAGCAGTACTTC. Translated, it gives CASTSGGSSYEQYF. The chain joins TRBV7-9 to TRBJ2-7; 7 bases are a match to TRBD2. V lost 7 bases to trimming and J lost 0 bases; unmatched junction nucleotides: 6. The germline gives CDR1 SEHNR, CDR2 FQNEAQ (reference sequence). The CDR3 extends over 14 amino acids.

CDR3 amino acids: CASRGAGVSSYEQYF. CDR3 bases: TGTGCCAGCAGGGGAGCGGGGGTGTCCTCCTACGAGCAGTACTTC. V and J are TRBV27 and TRBJ2-7, with 8 bases that match TRBD2. CDR3 size: 15 residues. Per the germline V gene, CDR1 is MNHEY and CDR2 is SMNVEV (reference sequence). Trimming cost V 6 bases and J 0 bases; bases outside gene matches: 7.

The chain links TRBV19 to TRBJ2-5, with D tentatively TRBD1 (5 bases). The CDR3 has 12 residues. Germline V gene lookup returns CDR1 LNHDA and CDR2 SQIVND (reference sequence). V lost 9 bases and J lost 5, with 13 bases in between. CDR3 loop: CARSGFGETQYF. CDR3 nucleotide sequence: TGTGCCAGGTCAGGGTTCGGGGAGACCCAGTACTTC.

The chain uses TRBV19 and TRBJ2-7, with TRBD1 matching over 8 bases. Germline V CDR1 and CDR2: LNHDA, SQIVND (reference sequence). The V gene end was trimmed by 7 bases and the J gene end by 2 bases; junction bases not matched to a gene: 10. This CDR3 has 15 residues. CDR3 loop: CASKSRDRTTYEQYF. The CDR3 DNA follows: TGTGCCAGTAAGAGTCGGGACAGGACCACCTACGAGCAGTACTTC.

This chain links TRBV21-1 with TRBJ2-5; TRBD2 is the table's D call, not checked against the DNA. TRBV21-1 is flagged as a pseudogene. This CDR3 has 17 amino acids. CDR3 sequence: CASSKEVAGGPEETQYF. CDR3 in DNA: TGTGCCAGCAGCAAAGAGGTAGCGGGAGGGCCGGAAGAGACCCAGTACTTC.

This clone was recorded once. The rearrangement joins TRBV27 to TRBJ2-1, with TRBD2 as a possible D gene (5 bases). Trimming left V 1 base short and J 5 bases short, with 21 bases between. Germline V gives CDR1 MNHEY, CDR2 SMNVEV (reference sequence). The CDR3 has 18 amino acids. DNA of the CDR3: TGTGCCAGCAGTTTATTTATTTCCGGACTGGAACTAAACAATGAGCAGTTCTTC. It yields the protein CASSLFISGLELNNEQFF.

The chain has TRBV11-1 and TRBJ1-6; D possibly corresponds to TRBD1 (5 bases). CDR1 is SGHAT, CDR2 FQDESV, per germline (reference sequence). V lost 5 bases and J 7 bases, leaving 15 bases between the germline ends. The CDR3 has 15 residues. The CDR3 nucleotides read TGTGCCAGCAGCGTATCGCAGGGTGGGAATTCACCCCTCCACTTT. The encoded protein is CASSVSQGGNSPLHF.

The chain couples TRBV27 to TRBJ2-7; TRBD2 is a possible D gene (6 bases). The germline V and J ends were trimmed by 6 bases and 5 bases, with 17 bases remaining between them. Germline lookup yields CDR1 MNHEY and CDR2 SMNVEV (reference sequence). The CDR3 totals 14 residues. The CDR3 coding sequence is TGTGCCAGCAGGCGACGGGGGTTAGGGGACGAGCAGTACTTC. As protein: CASRRRGLGDEQYF.

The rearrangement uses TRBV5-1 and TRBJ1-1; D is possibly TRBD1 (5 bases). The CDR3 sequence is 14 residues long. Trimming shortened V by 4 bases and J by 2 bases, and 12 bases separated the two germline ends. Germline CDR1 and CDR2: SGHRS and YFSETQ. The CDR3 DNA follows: TGCGCCAGCAGCCCATCGGGGGGAAACACTGAAGCTTTCTTT. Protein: CASSPSGGNTEAFF. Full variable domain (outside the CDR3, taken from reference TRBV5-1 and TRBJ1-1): KAGVTQTPRYLIKTRGQQVTLSCSPISGHRSVSWYQQTPGQGLQFLFEYFSETQRNKGNFPGRFSGRQFSNSRSEMNVSTLELGDSALYLCASSPSGGNTEAFFGQGTRLTVV.

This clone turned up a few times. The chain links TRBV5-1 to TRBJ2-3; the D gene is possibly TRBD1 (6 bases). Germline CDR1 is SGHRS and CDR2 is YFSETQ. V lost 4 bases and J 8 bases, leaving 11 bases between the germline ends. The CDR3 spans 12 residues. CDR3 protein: CASSPPGVTQYF. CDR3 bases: TGCGCCAGCAGCCCTCCAGGGGTTACGCAGTATTTT.

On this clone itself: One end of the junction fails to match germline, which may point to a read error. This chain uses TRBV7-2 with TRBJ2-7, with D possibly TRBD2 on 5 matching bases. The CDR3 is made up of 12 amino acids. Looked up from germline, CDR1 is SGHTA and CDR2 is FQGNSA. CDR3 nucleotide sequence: TGTGCCAGCAGCTTAGCGTTTACTAGTAGGGTCTTC. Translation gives CASSLAFTSRVF. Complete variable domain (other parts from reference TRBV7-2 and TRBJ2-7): GAGVSQSPSNKVTEKGKDVELRCDPISGHTALYWYRQSLGQGLEFLIYFQGNSAPDKSGLPSDRFSAERTGGSVSTLTIQRTQQEDSAVYLCASSLAFTSRVFGPGTRLTVT.

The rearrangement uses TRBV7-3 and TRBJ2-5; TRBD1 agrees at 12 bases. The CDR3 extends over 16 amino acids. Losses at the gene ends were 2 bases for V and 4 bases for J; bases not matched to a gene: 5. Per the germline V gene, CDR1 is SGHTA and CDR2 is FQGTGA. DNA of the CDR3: TGTGCCAGCAGCTTAGGGGACAGGGGGCTAGGAGAGACCCAGTACTTC. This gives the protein CASSLGDRGLGETQYF.

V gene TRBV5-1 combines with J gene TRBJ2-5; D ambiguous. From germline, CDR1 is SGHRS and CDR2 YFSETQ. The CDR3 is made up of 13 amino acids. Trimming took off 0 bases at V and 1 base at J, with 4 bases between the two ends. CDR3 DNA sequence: TGCGCCAGCAGCTTGGACAGCCAAGAGACCCAGTACTTC. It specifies CASSLDSQETQYF.

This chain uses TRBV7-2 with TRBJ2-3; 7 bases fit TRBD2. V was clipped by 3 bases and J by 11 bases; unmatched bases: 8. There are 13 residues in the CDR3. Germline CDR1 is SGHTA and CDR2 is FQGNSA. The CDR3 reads CASSFGGEGGQYF. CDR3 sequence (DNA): TGTGCCAGCAGCTTTGGGGGGGAGGGCGGGCAGTATTTT.

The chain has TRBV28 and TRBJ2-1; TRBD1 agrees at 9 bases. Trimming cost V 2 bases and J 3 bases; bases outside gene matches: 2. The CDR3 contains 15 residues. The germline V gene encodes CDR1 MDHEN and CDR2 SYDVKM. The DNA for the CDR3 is TGTGCCAGCAGTTTAGCGACAGGGGGCTACAATGAGCAGTTCTTC. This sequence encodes CASSLATGGYNEQFF.

The CDR3 reads CASSPEASGANVLTF. In DNA, the CDR3 is TGTGCCAGCAGTCCCGAAGCCTCTGGGGCCAACGTCCTGACTTTC. J is TRBJ2-6 and V is TRBV6-5; D ambiguous. This CDR3 has 15 residues. Trimming cost V 5 bases and J 0 bases, with 8 bases left between them. Germline values: CDR1 MNHEY, CDR2 SVGAGI.

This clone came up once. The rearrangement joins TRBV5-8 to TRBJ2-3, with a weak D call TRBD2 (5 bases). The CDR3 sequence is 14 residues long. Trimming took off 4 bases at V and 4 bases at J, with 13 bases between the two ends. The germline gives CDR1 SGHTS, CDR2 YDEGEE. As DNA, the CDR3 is TGTGCCAGCAGCCCCCCGTCTAGCCCAGATACGCAGTATTTT. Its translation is CASSPPSSPDTQYF.

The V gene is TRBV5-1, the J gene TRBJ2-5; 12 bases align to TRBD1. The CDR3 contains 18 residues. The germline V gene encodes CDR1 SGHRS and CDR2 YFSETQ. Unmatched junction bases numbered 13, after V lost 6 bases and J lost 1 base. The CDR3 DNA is TGCGCCAGCACCTCCGGGACAGGGGGCCAAATAATCCAAGAGACCCAGTACTTC. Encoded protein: CASTSGTGGQIIQETQYF.

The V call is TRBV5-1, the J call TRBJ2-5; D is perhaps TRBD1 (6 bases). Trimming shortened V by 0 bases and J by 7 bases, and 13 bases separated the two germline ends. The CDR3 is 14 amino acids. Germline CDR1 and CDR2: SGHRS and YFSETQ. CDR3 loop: CASSLGDMAGTQYF. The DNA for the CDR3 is TGCGCCAGCAGCTTGGGGGACATGGCGGGGACCCAGTACTTC.

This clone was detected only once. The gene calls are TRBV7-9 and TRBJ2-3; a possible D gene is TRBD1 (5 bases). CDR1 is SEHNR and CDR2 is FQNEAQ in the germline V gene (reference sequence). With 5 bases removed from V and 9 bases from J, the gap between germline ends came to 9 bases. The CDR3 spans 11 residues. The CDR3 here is CASSQRQTQYF. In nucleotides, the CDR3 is TGTGCCAGCAGCCAAAGACAGACGCAGTATTTT.

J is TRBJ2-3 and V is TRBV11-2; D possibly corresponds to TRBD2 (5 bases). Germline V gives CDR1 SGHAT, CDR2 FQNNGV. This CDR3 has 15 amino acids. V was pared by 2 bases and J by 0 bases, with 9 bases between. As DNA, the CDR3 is TGTGCCAGCAGCTTATCGGACTCTAGCACAGATACGCAGTATTTT. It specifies CASSLSDSSTDTQYF.

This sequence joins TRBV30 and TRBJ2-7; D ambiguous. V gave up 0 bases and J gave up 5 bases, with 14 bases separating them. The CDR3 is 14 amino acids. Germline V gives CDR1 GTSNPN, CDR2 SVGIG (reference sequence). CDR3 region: CAWSVSALANEQYF. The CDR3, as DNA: TGTGCCTGGAGTGTCAGCGCGTTAGCCAACGAGCAGTACTTC.

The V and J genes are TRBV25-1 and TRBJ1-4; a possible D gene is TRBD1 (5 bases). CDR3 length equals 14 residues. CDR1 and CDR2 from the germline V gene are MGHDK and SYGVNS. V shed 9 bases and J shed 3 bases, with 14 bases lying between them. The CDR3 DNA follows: TGTGCCAGTCAGGGTCACGGTGCTAATGAAAAACTGTTTTTT. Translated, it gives CASQGHGANEKLFF.